This T cell receptor (beta chain) was found in a study of blood T cell repertoires in COVID-19. Overall study context: Researchers got acute and convalescent COVID-19 samples from the United States, Italy and Spain.

This CDR3 comprises 15 residues. V was trimmed by 3 bases and J by 10 bases, leaving 19 bases between them. Looked up from germline, CDR1 is LGHDT and CDR2 is YNNKEL (reference sequence). Using immunoSEQ multiplex PCR, the repertoire was profiled, and TCRdb retains in-frame clones only, with some absent. Altogether around 37,000 clones are present, nearly 90% being singletons, with the ten largest covering 2% to 2.5%. Specimen: peripheral blood. The genes are TRBV3-1 (or the pseudogene TRBV3-2) and TRBJ2-1; tentatively, D is TRBD2 (7 bases). The clonotype was recovered from a human donor in a cohort sampled during active COVID-19. DNA for the CDR3: TGTGCCAGCAGCCATGGGGGGGGGCTTATGATGGAGCAGTTCTTC. Protein: CASSHGGGLMMEQFF.